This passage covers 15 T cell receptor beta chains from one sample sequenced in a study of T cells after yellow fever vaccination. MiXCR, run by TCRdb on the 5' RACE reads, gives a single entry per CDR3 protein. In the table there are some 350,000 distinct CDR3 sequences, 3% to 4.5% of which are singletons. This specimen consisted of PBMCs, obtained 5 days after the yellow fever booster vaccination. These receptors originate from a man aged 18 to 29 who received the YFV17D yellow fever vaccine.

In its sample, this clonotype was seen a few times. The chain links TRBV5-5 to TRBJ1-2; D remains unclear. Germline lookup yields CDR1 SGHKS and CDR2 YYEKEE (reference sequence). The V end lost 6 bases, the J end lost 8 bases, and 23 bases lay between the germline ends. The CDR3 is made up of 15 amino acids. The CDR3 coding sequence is TGTGCCAGCAACCGAATTACAAACCGCGAATCGGGCTACACCTTC. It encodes CASNRITNRESGYTF.

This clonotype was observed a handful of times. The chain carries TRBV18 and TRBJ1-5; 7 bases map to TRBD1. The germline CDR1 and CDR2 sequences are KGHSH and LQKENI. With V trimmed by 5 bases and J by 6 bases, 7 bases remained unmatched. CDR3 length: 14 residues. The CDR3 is CASSTGQALQPQHF. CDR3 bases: TGTGCCAGCTCAACCGGACAGGCTCTTCAGCCCCAGCATTTT.

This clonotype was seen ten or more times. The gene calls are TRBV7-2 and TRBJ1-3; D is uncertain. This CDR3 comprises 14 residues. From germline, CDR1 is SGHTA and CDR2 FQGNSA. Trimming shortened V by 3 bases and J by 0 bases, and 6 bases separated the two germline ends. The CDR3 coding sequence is TGTGCCAGCAGCTTTAGGAACTCTGGAAACACCATATATTTT. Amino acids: CASSFRNSGNTIYF.

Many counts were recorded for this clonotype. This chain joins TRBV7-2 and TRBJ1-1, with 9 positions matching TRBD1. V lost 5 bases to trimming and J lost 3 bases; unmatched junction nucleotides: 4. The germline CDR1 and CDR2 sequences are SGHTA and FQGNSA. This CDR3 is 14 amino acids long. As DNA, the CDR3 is TGTGCCAGCAGCAATCGACAGGGGGACACTGAAGCTTTCTTT. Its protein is CASSNRQGDTEAFF.

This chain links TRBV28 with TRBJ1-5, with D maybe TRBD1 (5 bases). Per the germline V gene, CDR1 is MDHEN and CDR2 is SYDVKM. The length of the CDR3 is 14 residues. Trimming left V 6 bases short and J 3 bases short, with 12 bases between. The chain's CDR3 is CASRAGGYNQPQHF. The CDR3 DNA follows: TGTGCCAGCAGGGCGGGGGGTTACAATCAGCCCCAGCATTTT.

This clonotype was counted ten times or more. CDR3 bases: TGTGCCAGCAGTTTTCTCGGGGGAGGTGAGAATTCACCCCTCCACTTT. This encodes CASSFLGGGENSPLHF. The V gene is TRBV28, the J gene TRBJ1-6; a possible D gene is TRBD1 (5 bases). CDR1 MDHEN and CDR2 SYDVKM come from the germline V gene. Trimming took 3 bases from V and 7 from J, leaving 16 bases between them. The CDR3 is 16 residues long.

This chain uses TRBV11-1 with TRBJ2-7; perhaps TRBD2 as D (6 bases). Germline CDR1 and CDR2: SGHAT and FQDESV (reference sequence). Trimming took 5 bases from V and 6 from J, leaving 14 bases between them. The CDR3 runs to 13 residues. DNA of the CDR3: TGTGCCAGCAGCCCTCCCACTAGCTCCGAGCAGTACTTC. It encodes CASSPPTSSEQYF.

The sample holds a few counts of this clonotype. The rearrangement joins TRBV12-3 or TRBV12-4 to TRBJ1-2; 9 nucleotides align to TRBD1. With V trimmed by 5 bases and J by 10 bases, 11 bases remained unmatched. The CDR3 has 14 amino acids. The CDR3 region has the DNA TGTGCCAGCAGTACGGGACAGGGCGCGGTTCTCTACACCTTC. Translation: CASSTGQGAVLYTF.

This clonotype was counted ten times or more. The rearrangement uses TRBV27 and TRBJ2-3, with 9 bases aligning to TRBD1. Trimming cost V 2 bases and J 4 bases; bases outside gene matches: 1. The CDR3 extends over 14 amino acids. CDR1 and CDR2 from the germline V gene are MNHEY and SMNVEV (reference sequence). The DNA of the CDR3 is TGTGCCAGCAGTTTAGACAGGGGGTCAGATACGCAGTATTTT. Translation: CASSLDRGSDTQYF.

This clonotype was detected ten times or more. In DNA form, the CDR3 reads TGTGCCAGCAGCTCCTCGGATGCAACTTACGAAAAACTGTTTTTT. It encodes CASSSSDATYEKLFF. V usage is TRBV7-8 and J usage is TRBJ1-4; no reliable D call. The CDR3 has 15 amino acids. V lost 4 bases and J lost 8, with 17 bases in between. Germline V gives CDR1 SGHVS, CDR2 FQNEAQ.

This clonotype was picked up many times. CDR3 in amino acids: CASSFLDRGTEAFF. In DNA, the CDR3 is TGTGCCAGCAGTTTCCTCGACAGGGGCACTGAAGCTTTCTTT. The genes are TRBV25-1 and TRBJ1-1, with 8 nucleotides matching TRBD1. The length of the CDR3 is 14 residues. CDR1 and CDR2 from the germline V gene are MGHDK and SYGVNS. V dropped 5 bases and J dropped 4; count of bases not matched to a gene: 6. Combining the CDR3 with reference TRBV25-1 and TRBJ1-1 gives the whole variable domain EADIYQTPRYLVIGTGKKITLECSQTMGHDKMYWYQQDPGMELHLIHYSYGVNSTEKGDLSSESTVSRIRTEHFPLTLESARPSHTSQYLCASSFLDRGTEAFFGQGTRLTVV.

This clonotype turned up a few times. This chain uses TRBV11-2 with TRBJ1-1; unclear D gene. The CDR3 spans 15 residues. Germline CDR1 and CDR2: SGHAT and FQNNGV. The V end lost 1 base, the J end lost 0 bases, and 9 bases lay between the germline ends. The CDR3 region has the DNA TGTGCCAGCAGCTTAGTGCCCTCAGTGAACACTGAAGCTTTCTTT. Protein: CASSLVPSVNTEAFF.

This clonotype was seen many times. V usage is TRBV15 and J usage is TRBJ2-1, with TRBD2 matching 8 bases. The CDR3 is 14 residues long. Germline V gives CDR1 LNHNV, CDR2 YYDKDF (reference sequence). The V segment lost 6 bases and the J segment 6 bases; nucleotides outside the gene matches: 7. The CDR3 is CATSSGDLGNEQFF. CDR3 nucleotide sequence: TGTGCCACCAGTAGCGGGGACTTGGGCAATGAGCAGTTCTTC.

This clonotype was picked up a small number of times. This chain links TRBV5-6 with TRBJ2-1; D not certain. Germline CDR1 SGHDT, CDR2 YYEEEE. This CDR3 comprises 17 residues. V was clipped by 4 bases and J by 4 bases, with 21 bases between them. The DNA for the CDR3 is TGTGCCAGCAGCCAGACGGCAGGTGAATATAGGTACAATGAGCAGTTCTTC. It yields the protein CASSQTAGEYRYNEQFF.

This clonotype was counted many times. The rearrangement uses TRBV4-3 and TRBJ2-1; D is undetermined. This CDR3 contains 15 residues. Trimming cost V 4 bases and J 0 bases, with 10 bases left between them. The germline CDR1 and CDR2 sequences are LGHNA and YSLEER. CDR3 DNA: TGCGCCAGCAGCCCCGGTTCTAGCTCCTACAATGAGCAGTTCTTC. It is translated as CASSPGSSSYNEQFF.